Listed below are T cell receptor beta chains from one sample, sequenced in a study of T cell responses to AZD1222 COVID-19 vaccine. Sequenced by immunoSEQ multiplex PCR; TCRdb stores in-frame clones only, minus some. Among over 75,000 clones listed, approximately 90% were seen once. Sequencing used peripheral blood, obtained 28 days after the second AZD1222 dose. These receptors all stem from an adult who received the AZD1222 COVID-19 vaccine. The conserved cysteine and the conserved F or W are not part of the CDR3 here. The order of the fields is V gene, D gene, CDR3 protein. The D gene is left open where the match is weak.

v_call: TRBV18
d_call: NA
cdr3_aa: ASSPPVGSGEKLF

v_call: TRBV24-1
d_call: NA
cdr3_aa: ATSDSSRGGNEQY

v_call: TRBV7-3
d_call: NA
cdr3_aa: ASSLEDNEQF

v_call: TRBV4-3
d_call: NA
cdr3_aa: ASSPGQRGQPQH

v_call: TRBV11-2
d_call: NA
cdr3_aa: ASSRSNTEAF

v_call: TRBV3-1/TRBV3-2
d_call: NA
cdr3_aa: ASSQGWSGGAGLRAF

v_call: TRBV15
d_call: NA
cdr3_aa: ATSRAFSGNYEQY

v_call: TRBV5-4
d_call: NA
cdr3_aa: ASSLGYPQGGWNTEAF

v_call: TRBV7-8
d_call: NA
cdr3_aa: ASSLSPTNTGELF

v_call: TRBV5-4
d_call: NA
cdr3_aa: ASSPRPLTGTSTDTQY

v_call: TRBV11-2
d_call: NA
cdr3_aa: ASSLGASPETQY

v_call: TRBV29-1
d_call: TRBD1
cdr3_aa: SVGTGVTDTQY

v_call: TRBV7-3
d_call: TRBD2
cdr3_aa: ASSMRGGETQY

v_call: TRBV7-3
d_call: NA
cdr3_aa: ASSPRTDFTGELF

v_call: TRBV28
d_call: TRBD1
cdr3_aa: ASRVTGGYTGELF

v_call: TRBV7-2
d_call: NA
cdr3_aa: ASSFRDRDTEAF

v_call: TRBV15
d_call: NA
cdr3_aa: ALGDSNTGELF

v_call: TRBV12-3/TRBV12-4
d_call: NA
cdr3_aa: ASSLMNGYT

v_call: TRBV11-2
d_call: NA
cdr3_aa: ASSLDEWENGYT

v_call: TRBV23-1
d_call: NA
cdr3_aa: ASTEGRQGLYEQY

v_call: TRBV5-1
d_call: TRBD1
cdr3_aa: ASSRGQVGETQY

v_call: TRBV7-9
d_call: TRBD2
cdr3_aa: ASRAAGGLSGELF

v_call: TRBV7-8
d_call: NA
cdr3_aa: ASSPGLAKNIQY

v_call: TRBV28
d_call: NA
cdr3_aa: ASSLSGQGYEQY

v_call: TRBV29-1
d_call: TRBD1
cdr3_aa: SVQQGATPEAF

v_call: TRBV28
d_call: TRBD1
cdr3_aa: ASSQGDREREQY

v_call: TRBV29-1
d_call: TRBD2
cdr3_aa: SVEHPSSGGASETQY